The 19 T cell receptor beta chains reported below all come from one sample, sequenced in a study of T cells in women clearing cervical HPV infection. Only in-frame clones appear in the TCRdb table, and some are missing; sequencing was by immunoSEQ multiplex PCR. The table for this sample gives some 20,000 clones. The sample taken for sequencing was blood buffy coat. The receptors come from a woman aged 18 to 75 with a cervical HPV16 infection that either progressed to CIN3+ or cleared (not recorded which).

A note on this clone: Read sequence stops 3 residues before the CDR3 end, and the germline J gene provides the missing end. This rearrangement joins TRBV29-1 to TRBJ2-5; 12 nucleotides align to TRBD1. V lost 2 bases, J lost 5 bases, and 3 bases stayed unmatched. Germline assignment: CDR1 SQVTM and CDR2 ANQGSEA. The CDR3 has 14 residues. The CDR3 here is CSVERDRGRETQYF. Partial CDR3 DNA: TGCAGCGTTGAAAGGGACAGGGGGCGGGAGACC.

To note about this clone: The read gets to within 3 residues of the CDR3 end, and the germline J gene fills in the rest. J is TRBJ2-4 and V is TRBV5-6, with 7 bases identical to TRBD2. This CDR3 spans 14 amino acids. Germline V gene lookup returns CDR1 SGHDT and CDR2 YYEEEE. The CDR3 sequence is CASTLGGVGYGQYF. The CDR3 DNA, read in part, is TGTGCCAGCACCCTGGGGGGGGTAGGCTATGGT.

The covered CDR3 bases are TGTGCCAGTAGTACCAAGGGGACAGTAATAGGCGGGGAG. Translated: CASSTKGTVIGGE. The whole CDR3 protein reads CASSTKGTVIGGELFF. The chain couples TRBV19 to TRBJ2-2; TRBD1 matches at 7 bases. The CDR3 end is not reached by the read, which stops 3 residues before it; the germline J gene fills it in. The CDR3 loop spans 16 amino acids. With V trimmed by 4 bases and J by 7 bases, 12 bases remained unmatched. Germline V CDR1 and CDR2: LNHDA, SQIVND (reference sequence).

A remark on this clone: The CDR3 extends 3 residues past the end of the read, so its final part is completed from the germline J gene. The chain combines TRBV7-9 with TRBJ2-1, with D possibly being TRBD1 or TRBD2 (6 bases each). Per germline, CDR1 SEHNR and CDR2 FQNEAQ (reference sequence). CDR3 size: 14 residues. With 5 bases removed from V and 7 bases from J, the gap between germline ends came to 15 bases. CDR3 sequence: CASSKSTGRNEQFF. Incomplete CDR3 DNA: TGTGCCAGCAGCAAGTCAACAGGGAGGAATGAG.

For this clone: The missing CDR3 end, 3 residues past where the read stops, is filled in from the germline J gene. V gene TRBV5-1 combines with J gene TRBJ2-7; the match to TRBD1 covers 8 bases. Germline V CDR1 and CDR2: SGHRS, YFSETQ. V shed 1 base, J shed 4 bases, and the junction held 4 bases outside the gene matches. This CDR3 has 14 residues. The CDR3 reads CASSLYGQGYEQYF. The sequenced CDR3 bases are TGCGCCAGCAGCTTGTATGGACAGGGTTACGAG.

Concerning this clone: The observed sequence ends 3 residues before the CDR3 terminus, with the missing tail filled in from the germline J gene. The J gene is TRBJ2-3, the V gene TRBV19; possible D gene TRBD2, 5 bases. The CDR3 consists of 12 residues. Per germline, CDR1 LNHDA and CDR2 SQIVND (reference sequence). The CDR3 protein is CASSKLGQPQYF. The covered CDR3 bases are TGTGCCAGTAGTAAACTAGGGCAGCCG.

The CDR3 here is CASSPTGGRNEKLFF. The CDR3 DNA, read in part, is TGTGCCAGCAGCCCGACGGGGGGGCGTAATGAAAAG. V is TRBV14 and J is TRBJ2-2; 8 bases are a match to TRBD2. Coverage ceases 3 residues before the CDR3 finishes, and the germline J gene fills in the end. There are 15 residues in the CDR3. From germline, CDR1 is SGHDN and CDR2 FVKESK. Full variable domain (missing parts from reference TRBV14 and TRBJ2-2): EAGVTQFPSHSVIEKGQTVTLRCDPISGHDNLYWYRRVMGKEIKFLLHFVKESKQDESGMPNNRFLAERTGGTYSTLKVQPAELEDSGVYFCASSPTGGRNEKLFFGEGSRLTVL.

Note on this clone: The read gets to within 3 residues of the CDR3 end, and the germline J gene fills in the rest. The chain has TRBV12-3 or TRBV12-4 and TRBJ2-5; weak D call: TRBD2 (7 bases). With 5 bases removed from V and 2 bases from J, the gap between germline ends came to 18 bases. The CDR3 runs 16 residues. CDR3 DNA, as far as it was read: TGTGCCAGCAGTCTGGGGGCTAGCGGAAAGCAAGAGACC. As protein: CASSLGASGKQET. The whole CDR3 protein is CASSLGASGKQETQYF.

As concerns this clone: The junction departs from germline at one end; a sequencing error may be responsible. The read ends 3 residues early relative to the CDR3; the germline J gene fills the gap. Other DNA sequences in the same sample also yield this CDR3. This chain links TRBV19 with TRBJ1-3; no reliable D call. CDR3 length: 15 residues. Per germline, CDR1 LNHDA and CDR2 SQIVND (reference sequence). The part of the CDR3 DNA that was read is TGTGCCAGTACCTCCCTCCGGGGAAGTGGAAACACA. Translation gives CASTSLRGSGNT. The CDR3 in full is CASTSLRGSGNTIYF.

A word on this clone: The CDR3 end falls 3 residues outside the read, so it is completed with the germline J gene. The chain employs TRBV28 and TRBJ2-5; D perhaps matches TRBD1 (5 bases). The germline gives CDR1 MDHEN, CDR2 SYDVKM. The CDR3 length is 13 residues. Between the trimmed V and J ends, which lost 10 bases and 0 bases, there was a span of 12 bases. Incomplete CDR3 DNA: TGTGCCACTGGAGACAGAGACCAAGAGACC. The encoded protein is CATGDRDQET. The full CDR3 protein reads CATGDRDQETQYF.

As to this clone: The DNA ends 3 residues before the CDR3 does, and the rest of the CDR3 is filled in from the germline J gene. The chain is built from TRBV30 and TRBJ1-2; 7 nucleotides match TRBD1. CDR1 and CDR2 (germline): GTSNPN, SVGIG (reference sequence). The CDR3 spans 14 residues. The CDR3 sequence: CAWSGGQEVYGYTF. The sequenced part of the CDR3 DNA is TGTGCCTGGAGTGGCGGACAGGAGGTCTACGGC.

About this clone itself: The read ends 3 residues shy of where the CDR3 ends; the end is completed using the germline J gene. V gene TRBV19 combines with J gene TRBJ2-2, with D possibly being TRBD1 (6 bases). This CDR3 region has 16 residues. Germline V lookup: CDR1 LNHDA, CDR2 SQIVND (reference sequence). The CDR3 is CASSNHRESGANVLFF. CDR3 bases read: TGTGCCAGTAGTAATCACAGGGAGTCCGGGGCCAACGTG.

As to this clone: The observed sequence ends 3 residues before the CDR3 terminus, with the missing tail filled in from the germline J gene. The chain uses TRBV5-6 and TRBJ2-1, with 8 bases identical to TRBD2. The V and J ends lost 2 bases and 4 bases, in that order; junction bases with no gene match: 5. CDR3 size: 15 residues. Germline V gives CDR1 SGHDT, CDR2 YYEEEE. The CDR3 DNA, read in part, is TGTGCCAGCAGCTTCGGGCTAGCGGGTTACAATGAG. This codes for CASSFGLAGYNE. The whole CDR3 region reads CASSFGLAGYNEQFF.

Notes on this clone: At one end the junction does not follow the germline gene, possibly because of a read error. Read data end 3 residues before the CDR3 end; the end is taken from the germline J gene. Distinct nucleotide sequences in the sample also encode this CDR3. The J gene is TRBJ1-3, the V gene TRBV6-1, with unresolved D. The CDR3 consists of 15 residues. Germline CDR1 is MNHNS and CDR2 is SASEGT. The CDR3 DNA, read in part, is TGTGCCAGCAGTGCCCCGCGGGGAGCCGGAAACACA. Translating it yields CASSAPRGAGNT. The whole CDR3 protein is CASSAPRGAGNTIYF.

To note about this clone: The CDR3 end lies 3 residues beyond the end of the read and is filled in from the germline J gene. The J gene is TRBJ1-1, the V gene TRBV30, with 10 bases aligning to TRBD1. In germline, CDR1 is GTSNPN, CDR2 SVGIG (reference sequence). The CDR3 totals 12 residues. The sequenced part of the CDR3 DNA is TGTGCCTGGAGCCCCCGGGACAGGGGA. It is translated as CAWSPRDRG. The CDR3 reads in full as CAWSPRDRGAFF.

About this clone: The read terminates 3 residues before the CDR3 end, so the remaining end is supplied by the germline J gene. The chain has TRBV7-3 and TRBJ2-1; 7 bases agree with TRBD1. CDR1 is SGHTA, CDR2 FQGTGA, per germline. This CDR3 has 16 amino acids. J was trimmed by 3 bases and V by 4 bases; bases with no gene match: 9. The CDR3 bases that were read are TGTGCCAGCAGCTCGAGACAGGGCGCCGACTACAATGAG. Protein product: CASSSRQGADYNE. The CDR3 in full is CASSSRQGADYNEQFF.

About this clone itself: The CDR3 extends 3 residues past the end of the read, so its final part is completed from the germline J gene. The chain has TRBV7-9 and TRBJ2-2; 9 bases are shared with TRBD1. The CDR3 has 15 residues. Per germline, CDR1 SEHNR and CDR2 FQNEAQ (reference sequence). The CDR3 reads CASSSLRTGVEKLFF. The DNA read from the CDR3 is TGTGCCAGCAGCTCGCTAAGGACAGGGGTGGAAAAG.

CDR3 region: CASSSSGTSGYNEQFF. The sequenced CDR3 bases are TGTGCCAGCAGCTCTTCCGGGACTAGCGGCTACAATGAG. This rearrangement joins TRBV13 to TRBJ2-1; 11 nucleotides match TRBD2. The read comes to an end 3 residues before the CDR3 does, leaving the germline J gene to fill in the end. Germline-derived CDR1 and CDR2 are PRHDT and FYEKMQ (reference sequence). This CDR3 contains 16 residues. The ends lost 4 bases at V and 3 bases at J; junction bases unmatched: 5.

A note on this clone: The observed sequence ends 3 residues before the CDR3 terminus, with the missing tail filled in from the germline J gene. The rearrangement joins TRBV2 to TRBJ1-2; D not resolved. The V end lost 6 bases, the J end lost 2 bases, and 10 bases lay between the germline ends. The CDR3 is 13 residues long. Germline loops: CDR1 SNHLY, CDR2 FYNNEI. The DNA read from the CDR3 is TGTGCCAGCAGCGTAGCAGAGAACTATGGC. This sequence encodes CASSVAENYG. The full CDR3 is CASSVAENYGYTF.